The 7 T cell receptor beta chains listed next were all sequenced from one sample in a study of T-cell memory formation after mild COVID-19. TCRdb re-analysed the 5' RACE reads in MiXCR, keeping a single row per CDR3 protein. Of approximately 5,000 distinct CDR3 sequences in the sample, under 25% were seen once. Specimen: PBMCs or a T cell subset sorted from them (not recorded which). The receptors shown here come from an adult who had mild COVID-19 (a few samples of this study predate the infection). Cell type and time point are not known.

This clonotype is categorized as medium-sized. The J gene is TRBJ2-5, the V gene TRBV7-9, with D perhaps matching TRBD2 (6 bases). The CDR3 loop spans 15 amino acids. The germline gives CDR1 SEHNR, CDR2 FQNEAQ (reference sequence). Trimming removed 2 bases from V and 4 bases from J, with 14 bases in between. CDR3 in DNA: TGTGCCAGCAGCTTATTGGAGGGAGAGAGAGAGACCCAGTACTTC. It codes for CASSLLEGERETQYF.

Ten or more counts support this clonotype. V gene TRBV3-2 combines with J gene TRBJ2-3; the D call of TRBD2 is as the table states it, not checked on the DNA. TRBV3-2 is annotated as a pseudogene. This CDR3 is built from 18 residues. The CDR3 nucleotides are TGTGCCAGCAGCCAAGAGACTAGCGGGGGGGAAGACACAGATACGCAGTATTTT. It translates to CASSQETSGGEDTDTQYF.

J is TRBJ2-1 and V is TRBV27; D may be TRBD2 (6 bases). The J call may be in error: the DNA end matches TRBJ2-7 better. The CDR3 spans 13 residues. Looked up from germline, CDR1 is MNHEY and CDR2 is SMNVEV (reference sequence). The CDR3 nucleotides read TGTGCCAGCAGGGGGACTTCCGCCTACGAGCAGTACTTC. This translates into CASRGTSAYEQYF.

V usage is TRBV7-2 and J usage is TRBJ2-3; D uncertain. The CDR3 has 13 amino acids. Germline V lookup: CDR1 SGHTA, CDR2 FQGNSA. V was cut by 5 bases and J by 6 bases, with 12 bases left in between. CDR3 sequence (DNA): TGTGCCAGCAGCCCATTGATTGGGGATACGCAGTATTTT. It translates to CASSPLIGDTQYF.

The chain uses TRBV5-1 and TRBJ2-7; D may be TRBD2 (5 bases). Trimming took off 3 bases at V and 7 bases at J, with 14 bases between the two ends. CDR1 SGHRS and CDR2 YFSETQ come from the germline V gene. The CDR3 contains 13 residues. Here the CDR3 DNA reads TGCGCCAGCAGCTCAAATGCCGGGAAGGAGCAGTACTTC. Protein: CASSSNAGKEQYF. The full variable domain, rest sourced from reference TRBV5-1 and TRBJ2-7, is KAGVTQTPRYLIKTRGQQVTLSCSPISGHRSVSWYQQTPGQGLQFLFEYFSETQRNKGNFPGRFSGRQFSNSRSEMNVSTLELGDSALYLCASSSNAGKEQYFGPGTRLTVT.

The V gene is TRBV4-1, the J gene TRBJ2-1; TRBD2 matches 12 bases. The CDR3 covers 16 residues. V lost 6 bases and J lost 10; bases outside the gene matches: 13. CDR1 and CDR2 (germline): MGHRA, YSYEKL. The chain's CDR3 is CASRPLTSGGIKEQFF. The DNA of the CDR3 is TGCGCCAGCAGGCCTCTGACTAGCGGGGGCATCAAGGAGCAGTTCTTC.

This clonotype is judged medium-sized. The chain employs TRBV6-2 or TRBV6-3 and TRBJ2-3, with D hard to call. This CDR3 has 13 residues. Looked up from germline, CDR1 is MNHEY and CDR2 is SVGEGT. Between the trimmed V and J ends, which lost 4 bases and 1 base, there was a span of 6 bases. CDR3 nucleotide sequence: TGTGCCAGCAGTTCGGTGGGCACAGATACGCAGTATTTT. This encodes CASSSVGTDTQYF.